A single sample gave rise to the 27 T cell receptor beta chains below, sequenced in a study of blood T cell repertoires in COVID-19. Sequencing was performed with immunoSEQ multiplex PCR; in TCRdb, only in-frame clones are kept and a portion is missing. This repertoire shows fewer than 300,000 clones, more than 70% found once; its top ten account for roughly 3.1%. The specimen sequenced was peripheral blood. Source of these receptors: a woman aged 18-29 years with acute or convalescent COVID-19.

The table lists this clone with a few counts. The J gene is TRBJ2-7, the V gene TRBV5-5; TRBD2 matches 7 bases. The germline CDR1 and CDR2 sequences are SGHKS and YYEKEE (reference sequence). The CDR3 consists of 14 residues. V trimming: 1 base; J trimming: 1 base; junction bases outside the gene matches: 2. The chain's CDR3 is CASSLFGGSYEQYF. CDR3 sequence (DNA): TGTGCCAGCAGCTTGTTCGGGGGGTCCTACGAGCAGTACTTC.

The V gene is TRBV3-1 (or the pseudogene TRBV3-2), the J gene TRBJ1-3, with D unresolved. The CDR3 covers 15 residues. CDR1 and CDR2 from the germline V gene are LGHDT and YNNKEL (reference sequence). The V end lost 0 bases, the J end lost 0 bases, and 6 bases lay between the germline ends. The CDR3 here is CASSQEFSSGNTIYF. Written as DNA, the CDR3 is TGTGCCAGCAGCCAAGAGTTCAGCTCTGGAAACACCATATATTTT.

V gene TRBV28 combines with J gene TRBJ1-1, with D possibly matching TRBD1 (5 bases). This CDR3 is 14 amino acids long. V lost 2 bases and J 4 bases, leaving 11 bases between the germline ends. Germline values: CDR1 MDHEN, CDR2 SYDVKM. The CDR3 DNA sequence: TGTGCCAGCAGTTTAAGGGCGGGGGGCACTGAAGCTTTCTTT. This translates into CASSLRAGGTEAFF.

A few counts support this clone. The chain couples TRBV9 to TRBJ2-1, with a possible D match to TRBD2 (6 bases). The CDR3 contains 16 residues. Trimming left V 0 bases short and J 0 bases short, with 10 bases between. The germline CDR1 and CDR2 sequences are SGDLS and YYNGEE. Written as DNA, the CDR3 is TGTGCCAGCAGCGTAGTAAGCGGGCTCTCCTACAATGAGCAGTTCTTC. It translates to CASSVVSGLSYNEQFF.

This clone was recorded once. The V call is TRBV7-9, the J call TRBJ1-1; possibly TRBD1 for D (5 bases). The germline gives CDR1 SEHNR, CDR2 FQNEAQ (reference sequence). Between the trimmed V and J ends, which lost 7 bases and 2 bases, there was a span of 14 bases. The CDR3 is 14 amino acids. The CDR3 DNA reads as TGTGCCAGCACCCCTGCGCAGGGTAACACTGAAGCTTTCTTT. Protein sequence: CASTPAQGNTEAFF.

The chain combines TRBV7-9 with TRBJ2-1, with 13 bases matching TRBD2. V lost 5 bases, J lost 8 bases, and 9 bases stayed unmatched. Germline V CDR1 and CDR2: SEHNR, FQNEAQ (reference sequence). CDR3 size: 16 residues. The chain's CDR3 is CASSPGLAGTTDEQFF. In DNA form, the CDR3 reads TGTGCCAGCAGCCCGGGACTAGCGGGAACAACAGATGAGCAGTTCTTC.

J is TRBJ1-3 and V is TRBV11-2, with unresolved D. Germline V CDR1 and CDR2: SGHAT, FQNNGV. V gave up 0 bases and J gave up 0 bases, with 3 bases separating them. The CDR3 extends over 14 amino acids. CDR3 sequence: CASSLDYSGNTIYF. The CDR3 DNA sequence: TGTGCCAGCAGCTTAGACTACTCTGGAAACACCATATATTTT.

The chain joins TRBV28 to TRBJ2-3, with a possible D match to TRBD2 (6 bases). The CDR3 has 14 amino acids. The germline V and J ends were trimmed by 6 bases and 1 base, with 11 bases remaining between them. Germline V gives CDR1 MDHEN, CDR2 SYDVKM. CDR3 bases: TGTGCCAGCAGAACCCGCGGGGGCACAGATACGCAGTATTTT. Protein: CASRTRGGTDTQYF.

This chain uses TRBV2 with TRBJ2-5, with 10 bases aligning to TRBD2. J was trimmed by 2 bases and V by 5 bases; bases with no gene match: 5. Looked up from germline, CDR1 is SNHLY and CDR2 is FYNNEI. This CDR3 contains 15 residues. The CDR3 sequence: CASSLAGVGQETQYF. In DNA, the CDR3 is TGTGCCAGCAGTCTAGCGGGAGTTGGACAAGAGACCCAGTACTTC. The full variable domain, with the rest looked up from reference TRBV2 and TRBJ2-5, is EPEVTQTPSHQVTQMGQEVILRCVPISNHLYFYWYRQILGQKVEFLVSFYNNEISEKSEIFDDQFSVERPDGSNFTLKIRSTKLEDSAMYFCASSLAGVGQETQYFGPGTRLLVL.

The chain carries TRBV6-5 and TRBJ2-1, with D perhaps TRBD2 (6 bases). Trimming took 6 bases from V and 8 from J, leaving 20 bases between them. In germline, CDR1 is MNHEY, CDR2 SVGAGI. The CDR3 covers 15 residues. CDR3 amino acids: CASSRGTSRVHEQFF. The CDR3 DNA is TGTGCCAGCAGCCGCGGGACTTCTCGGGTCCATGAGCAGTTCTTC.

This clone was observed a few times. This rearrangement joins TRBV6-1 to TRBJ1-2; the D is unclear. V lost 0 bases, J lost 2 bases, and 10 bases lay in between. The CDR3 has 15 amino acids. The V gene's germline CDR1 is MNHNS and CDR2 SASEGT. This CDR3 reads CASSEAVAVNYGYTF. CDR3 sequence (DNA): TGTGCCAGCAGTGAAGCGGTTGCGGTAAACTATGGCTACACCTTC.

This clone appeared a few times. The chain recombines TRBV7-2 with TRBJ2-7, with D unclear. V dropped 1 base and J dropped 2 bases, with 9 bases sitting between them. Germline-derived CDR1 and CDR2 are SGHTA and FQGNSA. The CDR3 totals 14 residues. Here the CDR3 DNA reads TGTGCCAGCAGCTTAGGTTCCAAGCCCTACGAGCAGTACTTC. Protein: CASSLGSKPYEQYF.

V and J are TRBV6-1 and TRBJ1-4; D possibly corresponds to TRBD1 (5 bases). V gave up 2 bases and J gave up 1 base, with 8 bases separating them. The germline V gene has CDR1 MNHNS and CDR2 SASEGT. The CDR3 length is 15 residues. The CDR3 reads CASSELGGTNEKLFF. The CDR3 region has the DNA TGTGCCAGCAGTGAACTGGGGGGAACTAATGAAAAACTGTTTTTT.

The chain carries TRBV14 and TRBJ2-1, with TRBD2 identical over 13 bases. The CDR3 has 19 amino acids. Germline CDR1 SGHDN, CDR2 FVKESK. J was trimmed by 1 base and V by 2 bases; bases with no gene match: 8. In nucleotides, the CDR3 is TGTGCCAGCAGCCAATTTGGACTAGCGGGAGCGTCGTCCTACAATGAGCAGTTCTTC. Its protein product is CASSQFGLAGASSYNEQFF. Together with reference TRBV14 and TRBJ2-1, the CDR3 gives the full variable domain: EAGVTQFPSHSVIEKGQTVTLRCDPISGHDNLYWYRRVMGKEIKFLLHFVKESKQDESGMPNNRFLAERTGGTYSTLKVQPAELEDSGVYFCASSQFGLAGASSYNEQFFGPGTRLTVL.

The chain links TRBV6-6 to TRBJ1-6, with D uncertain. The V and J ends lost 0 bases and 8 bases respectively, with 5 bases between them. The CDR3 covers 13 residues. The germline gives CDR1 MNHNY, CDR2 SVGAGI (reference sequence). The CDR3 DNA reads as TGTGCCAGCAGTTACTCGGCCTATTCACCCCTCCACTTT. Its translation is CASSYSAYSPLHF.

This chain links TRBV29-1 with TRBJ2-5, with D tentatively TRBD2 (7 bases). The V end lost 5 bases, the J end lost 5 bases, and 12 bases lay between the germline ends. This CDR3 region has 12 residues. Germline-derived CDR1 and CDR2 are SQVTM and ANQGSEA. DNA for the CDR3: TGCAGCGTTCTAAGGGGGGGGGAGACCCAGTACTTC. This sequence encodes CSVLRGGETQYF.

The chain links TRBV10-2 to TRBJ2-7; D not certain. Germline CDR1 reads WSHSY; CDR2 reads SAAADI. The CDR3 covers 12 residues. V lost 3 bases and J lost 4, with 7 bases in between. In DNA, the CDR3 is TGCGCCAGCAGTGAACATCTTTACGAGCAGTACTTC. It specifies CASSEHLYEQYF.

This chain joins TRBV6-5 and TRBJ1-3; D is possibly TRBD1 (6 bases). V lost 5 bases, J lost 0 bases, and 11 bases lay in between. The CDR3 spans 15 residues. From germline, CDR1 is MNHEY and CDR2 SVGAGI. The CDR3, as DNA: TGTGCCAGCAGTCCAGACAGGTTCTCTGGAAACACCATATATTTT. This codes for CASSPDRFSGNTIYF.

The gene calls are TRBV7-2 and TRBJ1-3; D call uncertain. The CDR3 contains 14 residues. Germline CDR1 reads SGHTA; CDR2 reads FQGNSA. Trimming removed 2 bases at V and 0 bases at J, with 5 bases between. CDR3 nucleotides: TGTGCCAGCAGCTTACCAGGCTCTGGAAACACCATATATTTT. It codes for CASSLPGSGNTIYF.

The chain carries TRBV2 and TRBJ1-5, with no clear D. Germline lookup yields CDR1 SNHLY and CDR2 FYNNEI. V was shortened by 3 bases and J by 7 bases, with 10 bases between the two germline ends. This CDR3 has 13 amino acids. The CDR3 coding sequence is TGTGCCAGCAGTGACGGCGGTTGGCAGCCCCAGCATTTT. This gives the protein CASSDGGWQPQHF.

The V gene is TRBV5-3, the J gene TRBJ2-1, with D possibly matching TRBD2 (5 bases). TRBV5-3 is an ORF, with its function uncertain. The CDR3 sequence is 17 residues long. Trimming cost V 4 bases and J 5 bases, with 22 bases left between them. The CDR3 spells CARSPSWTPKDDNEQFF. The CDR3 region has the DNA TGTGCCAGAAGCCCATCCTGGACTCCCAAGGATGACAATGAGCAGTTCTTC.

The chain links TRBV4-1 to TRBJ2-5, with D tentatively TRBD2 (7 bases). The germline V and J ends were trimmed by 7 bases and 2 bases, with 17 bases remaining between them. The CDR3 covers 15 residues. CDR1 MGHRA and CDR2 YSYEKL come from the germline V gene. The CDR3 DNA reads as TGCGCCAGCACCCTCCAACAGGGAGGGCAAGAGACCCAGTACTTC. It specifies CASTLQQGGQETQYF.

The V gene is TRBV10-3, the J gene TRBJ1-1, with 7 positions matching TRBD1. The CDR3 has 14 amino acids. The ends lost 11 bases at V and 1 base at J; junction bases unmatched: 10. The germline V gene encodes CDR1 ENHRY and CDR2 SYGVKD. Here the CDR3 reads CASRSGTANTEAFF. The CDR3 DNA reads TGTGCCTCCCGATCCGGGACAGCGAACACTGAAGCTTTCTTT.

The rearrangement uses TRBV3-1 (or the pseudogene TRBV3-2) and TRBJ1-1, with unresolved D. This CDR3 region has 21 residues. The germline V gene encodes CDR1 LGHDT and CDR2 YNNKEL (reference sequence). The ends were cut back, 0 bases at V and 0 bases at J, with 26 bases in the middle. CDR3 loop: CASSQDLEDKTTEPLNTEAFF. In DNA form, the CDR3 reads TGTGCCAGCAGCCAAGATTTGGAGGATAAAACGACGGAACCTTTGAACACTGAAGCTTTCTTT.

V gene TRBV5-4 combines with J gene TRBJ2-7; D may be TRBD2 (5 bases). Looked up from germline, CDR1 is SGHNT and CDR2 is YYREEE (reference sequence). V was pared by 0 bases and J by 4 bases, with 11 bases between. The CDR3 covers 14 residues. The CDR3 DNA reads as TGTGCCAGCAGCTTGGAGAGTAGCGTTTACGAGCAGTACTTC. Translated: CASSLESSVYEQYF.

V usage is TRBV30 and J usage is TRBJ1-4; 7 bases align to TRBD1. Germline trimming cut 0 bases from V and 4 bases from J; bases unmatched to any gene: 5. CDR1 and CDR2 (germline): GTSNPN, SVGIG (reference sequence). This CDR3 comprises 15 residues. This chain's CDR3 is CAWSVLAGGNEKLFF. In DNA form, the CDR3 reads TGTGCCTGGAGTGTACTGGCAGGGGGTAATGAAAAACTGTTTTTT.

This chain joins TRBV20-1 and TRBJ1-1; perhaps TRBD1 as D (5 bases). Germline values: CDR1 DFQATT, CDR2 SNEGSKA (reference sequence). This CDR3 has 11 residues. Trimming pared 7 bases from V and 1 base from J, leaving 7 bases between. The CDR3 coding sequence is TGCAGTGGACAGAAGAACACTGAAGCTTTCTTT. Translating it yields CSGQKNTEAFF.